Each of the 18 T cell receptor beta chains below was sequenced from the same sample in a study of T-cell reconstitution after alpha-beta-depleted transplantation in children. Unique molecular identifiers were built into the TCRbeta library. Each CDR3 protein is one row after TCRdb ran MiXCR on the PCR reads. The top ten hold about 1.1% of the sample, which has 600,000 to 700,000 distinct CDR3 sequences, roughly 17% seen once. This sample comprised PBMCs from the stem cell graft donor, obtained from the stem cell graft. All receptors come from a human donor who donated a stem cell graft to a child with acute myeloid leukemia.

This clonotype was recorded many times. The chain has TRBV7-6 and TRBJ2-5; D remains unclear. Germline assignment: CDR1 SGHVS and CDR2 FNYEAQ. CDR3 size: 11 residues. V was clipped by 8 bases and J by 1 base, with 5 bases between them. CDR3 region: CASGLQETQYF. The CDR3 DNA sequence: TGTGCCAGCGGTCTCCAAGAGACCCAGTACTTC.

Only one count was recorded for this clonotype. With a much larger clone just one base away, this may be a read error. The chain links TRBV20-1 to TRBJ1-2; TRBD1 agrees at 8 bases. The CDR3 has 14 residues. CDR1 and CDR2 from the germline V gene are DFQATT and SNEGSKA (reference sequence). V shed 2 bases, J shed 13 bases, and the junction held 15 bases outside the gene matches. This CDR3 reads CSARPSGQAGRATF. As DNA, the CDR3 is TGCAGTGCTAGACCCTCGGGACAGGCGGGTCGCGCCACCTTC.

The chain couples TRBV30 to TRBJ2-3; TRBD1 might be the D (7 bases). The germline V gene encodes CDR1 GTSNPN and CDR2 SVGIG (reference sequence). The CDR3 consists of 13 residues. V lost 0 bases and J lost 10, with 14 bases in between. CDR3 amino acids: CAWSVRRGRAQYF. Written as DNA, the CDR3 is TGTGCCTGGAGTGTGAGGAGGGGGCGGGCGCAGTATTTT.

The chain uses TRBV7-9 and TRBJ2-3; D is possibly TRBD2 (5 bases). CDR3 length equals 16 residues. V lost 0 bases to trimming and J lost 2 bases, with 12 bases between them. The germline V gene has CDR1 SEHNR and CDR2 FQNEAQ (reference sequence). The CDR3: CASSLAAPGFTDTQYF. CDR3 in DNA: TGTGCCAGCAGCTTAGCGGCCCCGGGGTTCACAGATACGCAGTATTTT. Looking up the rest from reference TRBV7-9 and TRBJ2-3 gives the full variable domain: DTGVSQNPRHKITKRGQNVTFRCDPISEHNRLYWYRQTLGQGPEFLTYFQNEAQLEKSRLLSDRFSAERPKGSFSTLEIQRTEQGDSAMYLCASSLAAPGFTDTQYFGPGTRLTVL.

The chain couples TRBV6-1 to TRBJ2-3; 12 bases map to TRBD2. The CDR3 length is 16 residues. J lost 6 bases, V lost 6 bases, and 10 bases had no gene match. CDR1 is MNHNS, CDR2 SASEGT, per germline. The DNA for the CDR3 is TGTGCCAGCAGCCTGAGGACTAGCGGGGAGGCGGATACGCAGTATTTT. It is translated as CASSLRTSGEADTQYF.

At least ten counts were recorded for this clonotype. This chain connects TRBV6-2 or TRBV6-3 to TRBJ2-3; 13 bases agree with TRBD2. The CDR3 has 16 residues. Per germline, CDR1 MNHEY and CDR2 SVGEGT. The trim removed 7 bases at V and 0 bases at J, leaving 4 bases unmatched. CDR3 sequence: CASTTGLAGSTDTQYF. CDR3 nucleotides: TGTGCCAGCACTACGGGACTAGCGGGGAGCACAGATACGCAGTATTTT.

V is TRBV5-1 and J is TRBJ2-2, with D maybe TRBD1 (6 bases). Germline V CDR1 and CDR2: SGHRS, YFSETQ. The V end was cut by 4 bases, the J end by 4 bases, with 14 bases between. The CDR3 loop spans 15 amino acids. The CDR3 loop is CASSAADRSTGELFF. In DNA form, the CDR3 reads TGCGCCAGCAGCGCCGCGGACAGATCCACCGGGGAGCTGTTTTTT.

CDR3 DNA sequence: TGCGCCAGCAGTGTCCCCCCTCAAGCCGGGGAGCTGTTTTTT. Translated, it gives CASSVPPQAGELFF. V usage is TRBV10-2 and J usage is TRBJ2-2; the D is unclear. Trimming took 4 bases from V and 6 from J, leaving 12 bases between them. Germline V gives CDR1 WSHSY, CDR2 SAAADI. CDR3 size: 14 residues.

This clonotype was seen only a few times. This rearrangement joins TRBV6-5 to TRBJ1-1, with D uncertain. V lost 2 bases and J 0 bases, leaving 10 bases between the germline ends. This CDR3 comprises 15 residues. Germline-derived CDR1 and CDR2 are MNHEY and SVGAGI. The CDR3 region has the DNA TGTGCCAGCAGTTACGGGCGCAGGCTGAACACTGAAGCTTTCTTT. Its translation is CASSYGRRLNTEAFF.

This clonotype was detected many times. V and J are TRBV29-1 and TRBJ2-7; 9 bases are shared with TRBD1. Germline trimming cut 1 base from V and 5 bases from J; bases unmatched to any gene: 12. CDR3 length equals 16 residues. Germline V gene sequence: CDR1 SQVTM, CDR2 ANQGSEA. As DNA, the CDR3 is TGCAGCGTTGAAGGTAGGGTAGAACAGGGGGCGGACGAGCAGTACTTC. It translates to CSVEGRVEQGADEQYF.

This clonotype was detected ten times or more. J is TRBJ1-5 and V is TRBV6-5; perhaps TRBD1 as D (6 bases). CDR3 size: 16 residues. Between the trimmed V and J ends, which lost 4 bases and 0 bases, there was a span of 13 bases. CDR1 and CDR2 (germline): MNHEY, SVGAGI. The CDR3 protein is CASSSTGHYSNQPQHF. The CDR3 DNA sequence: TGTGCCAGCAGTTCGACGGGACACTATAGCAATCAGCCCCAGCATTTT.

In DNA form, the CDR3 reads TGTGCCAGCTCACCGGACAGAAGCCAAAATCAGCCCCAGCATTTT. This encodes CASSPDRSQNQPQHF. V gene TRBV18 combines with J gene TRBJ1-5; tentative D call: TRBD1 (6 bases). CDR3 length: 15 amino acids. Germline-derived CDR1 and CDR2 are KGHSH and LQKENI. The ends were cut back, 3 bases at V and 4 bases at J, with 13 bases in the middle.

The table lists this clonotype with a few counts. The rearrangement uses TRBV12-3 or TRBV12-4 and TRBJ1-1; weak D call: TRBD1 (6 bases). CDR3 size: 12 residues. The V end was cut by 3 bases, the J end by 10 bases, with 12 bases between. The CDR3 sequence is CASSFRGARAFF. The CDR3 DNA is TGTGCCAGCAGTTTCCGGGGGGCTAGAGCTTTCTTT.

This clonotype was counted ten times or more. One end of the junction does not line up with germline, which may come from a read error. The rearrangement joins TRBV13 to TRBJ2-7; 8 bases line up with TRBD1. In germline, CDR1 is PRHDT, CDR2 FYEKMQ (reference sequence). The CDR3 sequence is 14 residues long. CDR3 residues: CASSLWTGSSEQYF. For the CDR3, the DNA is TGTGCCAGCAGCTTATGGACAGGGTCCTCCGAGCAGTACTTC.

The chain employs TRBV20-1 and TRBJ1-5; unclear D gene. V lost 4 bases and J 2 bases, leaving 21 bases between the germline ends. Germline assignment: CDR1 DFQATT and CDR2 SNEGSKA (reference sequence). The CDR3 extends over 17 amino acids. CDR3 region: CSAIEKTSRFGNQPQHF. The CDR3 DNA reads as TGCAGTGCTATTGAGAAGACTTCCCGCTTTGGCAATCAGCCCCAGCATTTT.

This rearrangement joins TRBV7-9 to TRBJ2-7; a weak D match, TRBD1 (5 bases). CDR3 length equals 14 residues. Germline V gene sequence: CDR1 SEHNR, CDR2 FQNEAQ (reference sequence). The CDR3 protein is CASSLEGSSLVWNV. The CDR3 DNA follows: TGTGCCAGCAGCTTAGAGGGGTCCTCTCTGGTTTGGAACGTC.

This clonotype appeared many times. The CDR3 spells CSAPPTGFRTDTQYF. CDR3 bases: TGCAGTGCTCCACCCACAGGATTCCGCACAGATACGCAGTATTTT. V gene TRBV20-1 combines with J gene TRBJ2-3; the D gene is possibly TRBD1 (5 bases). Germline V gives CDR1 DFQATT, CDR2 SNEGSKA (reference sequence). This CDR3 spans 15 amino acids. With 5 bases removed from V and 1 base from J, the gap between germline ends came to 16 bases.

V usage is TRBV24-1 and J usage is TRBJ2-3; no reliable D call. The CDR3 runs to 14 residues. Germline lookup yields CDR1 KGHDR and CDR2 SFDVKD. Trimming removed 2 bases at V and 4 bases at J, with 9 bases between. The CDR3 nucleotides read TGTGCCACCAGTGATTCCTCGACTCCAGATACGCAGTATTTT. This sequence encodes CATSDSSTPDTQYF.